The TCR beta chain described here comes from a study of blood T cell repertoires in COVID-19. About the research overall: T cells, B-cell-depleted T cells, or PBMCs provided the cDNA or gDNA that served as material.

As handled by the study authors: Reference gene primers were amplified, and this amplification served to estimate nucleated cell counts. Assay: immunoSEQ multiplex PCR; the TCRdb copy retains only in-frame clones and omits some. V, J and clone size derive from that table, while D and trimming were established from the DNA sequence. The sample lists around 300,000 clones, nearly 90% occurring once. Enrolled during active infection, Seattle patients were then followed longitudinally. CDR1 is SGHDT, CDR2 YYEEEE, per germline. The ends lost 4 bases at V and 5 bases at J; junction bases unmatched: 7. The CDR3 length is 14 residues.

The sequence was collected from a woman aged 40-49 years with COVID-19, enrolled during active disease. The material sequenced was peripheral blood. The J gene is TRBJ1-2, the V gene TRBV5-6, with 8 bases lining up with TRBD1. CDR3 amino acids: CASSTIGQGYGYTF. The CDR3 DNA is TGTGCCAGCAGCACTATAGGACAGGGTTATGGCTACACCTTC.